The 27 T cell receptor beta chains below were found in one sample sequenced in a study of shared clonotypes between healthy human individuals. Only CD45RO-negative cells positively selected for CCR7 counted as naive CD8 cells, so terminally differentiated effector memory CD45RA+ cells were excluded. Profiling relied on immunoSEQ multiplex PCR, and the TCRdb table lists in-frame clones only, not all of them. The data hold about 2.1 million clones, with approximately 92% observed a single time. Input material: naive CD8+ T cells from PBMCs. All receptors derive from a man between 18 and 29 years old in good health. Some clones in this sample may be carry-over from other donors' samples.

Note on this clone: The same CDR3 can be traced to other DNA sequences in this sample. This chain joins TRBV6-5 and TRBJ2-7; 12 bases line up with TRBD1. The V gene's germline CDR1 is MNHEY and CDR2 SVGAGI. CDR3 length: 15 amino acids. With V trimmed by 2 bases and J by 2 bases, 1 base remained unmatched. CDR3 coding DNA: TGTGCCAGCAGTTACGGGACAGGGGGCGCCTACGAGCAGTACTTC. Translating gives CASSYGTGGAYEQYF.

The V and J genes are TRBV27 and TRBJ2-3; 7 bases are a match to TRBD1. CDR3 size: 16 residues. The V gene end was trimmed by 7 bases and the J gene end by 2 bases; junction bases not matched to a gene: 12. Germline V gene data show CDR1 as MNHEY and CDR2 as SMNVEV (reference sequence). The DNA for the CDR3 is TGTGCCAGCACCCCACAAGGACAGGTGTTCACAGATACGCAGTATTTT. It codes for CASTPQGQVFTDTQYF.

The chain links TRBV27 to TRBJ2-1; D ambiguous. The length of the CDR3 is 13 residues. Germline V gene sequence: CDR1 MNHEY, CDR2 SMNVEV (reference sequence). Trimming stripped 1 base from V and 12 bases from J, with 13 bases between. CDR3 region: CASSLLSERGQFF. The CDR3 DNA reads TGTGCCAGCAGTTTATTGTCGGAGAGAGGGCAGTTCTTC.

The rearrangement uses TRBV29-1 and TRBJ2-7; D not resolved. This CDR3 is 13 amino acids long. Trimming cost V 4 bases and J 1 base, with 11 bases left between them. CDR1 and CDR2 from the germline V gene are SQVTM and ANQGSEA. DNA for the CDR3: TGCAGCGTTGGGACGCAGTATTCCTACGAGCAGTACTTC. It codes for CSVGTQYSYEQYF.

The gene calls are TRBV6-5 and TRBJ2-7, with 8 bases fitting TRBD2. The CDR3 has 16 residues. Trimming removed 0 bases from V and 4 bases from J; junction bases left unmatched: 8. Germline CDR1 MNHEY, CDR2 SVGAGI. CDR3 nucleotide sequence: TGTGCCAGCAGTTACTCAGCCGGGACTAGGACTTACGAGCAGTACTTC. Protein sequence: CASSYSAGTRTYEQYF.

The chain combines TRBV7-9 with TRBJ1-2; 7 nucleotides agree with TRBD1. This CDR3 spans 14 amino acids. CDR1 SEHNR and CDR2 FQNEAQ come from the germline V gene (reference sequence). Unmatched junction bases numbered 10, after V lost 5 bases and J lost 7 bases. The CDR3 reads CASSPPRTGVGYTF. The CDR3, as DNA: TGTGCCAGCAGCCCGCCGAGAACAGGGGTTGGCTACACCTTC.

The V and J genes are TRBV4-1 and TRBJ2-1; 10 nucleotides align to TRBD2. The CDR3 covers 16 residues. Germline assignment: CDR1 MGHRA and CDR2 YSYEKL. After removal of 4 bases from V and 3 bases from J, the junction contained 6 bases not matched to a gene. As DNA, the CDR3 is TGCGCCAGCAGCCCCCTAGCGGGAGTAAACTACAATGAGCAGTTCTTC. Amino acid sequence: CASSPLAGVNYNEQFF.

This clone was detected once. The CDR3 region has the DNA TGCAGCGGGTCGACAGGGATAGCAAACGAGCAGTACTTC. Protein sequence: CSGSTGIANEQYF. V gene TRBV29-1 combines with J gene TRBJ2-7; 7 nucleotides align to TRBD1. CDR3 length: 13 residues. The V segment lost 7 bases and the J segment 5 bases; nucleotides outside the gene matches: 11. Per germline, CDR1 SQVTM and CDR2 ANQGSEA.

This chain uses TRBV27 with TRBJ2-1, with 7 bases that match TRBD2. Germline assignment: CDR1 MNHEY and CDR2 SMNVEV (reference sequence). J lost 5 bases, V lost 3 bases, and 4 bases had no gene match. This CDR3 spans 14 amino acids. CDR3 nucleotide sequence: TGTGCCAGCAGTTTGCTAGCGGAAAACAATGAGCAGTTCTTC. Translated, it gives CASSLLAENNEQFF.

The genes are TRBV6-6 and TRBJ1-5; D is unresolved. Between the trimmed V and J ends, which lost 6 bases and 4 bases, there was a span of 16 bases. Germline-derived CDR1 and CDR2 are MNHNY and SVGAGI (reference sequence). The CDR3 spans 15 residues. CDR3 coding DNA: TGTGCCAGCAGGGGGTATCGGAGCCCTAATCAGCCCCAGCATTTT. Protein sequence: CASRGYRSPNQPQHF.

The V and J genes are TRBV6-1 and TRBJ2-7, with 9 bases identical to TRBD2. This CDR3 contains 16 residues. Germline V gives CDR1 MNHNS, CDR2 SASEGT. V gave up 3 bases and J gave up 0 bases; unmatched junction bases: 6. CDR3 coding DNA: TGTGCCAGCAGTGAGGCTTTGGGACTAGCCTCCTACGAGCAGTACTTC. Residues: CASSEALGLASYEQYF.

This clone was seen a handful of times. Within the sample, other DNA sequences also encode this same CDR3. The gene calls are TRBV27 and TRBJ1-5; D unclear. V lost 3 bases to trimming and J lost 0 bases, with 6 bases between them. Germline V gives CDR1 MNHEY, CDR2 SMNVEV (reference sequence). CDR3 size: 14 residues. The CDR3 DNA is TGTGCCAGCAGTTTGGGGTATAGCAATCAGCCCCAGCATTTT. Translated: CASSLGYSNQPQHF.

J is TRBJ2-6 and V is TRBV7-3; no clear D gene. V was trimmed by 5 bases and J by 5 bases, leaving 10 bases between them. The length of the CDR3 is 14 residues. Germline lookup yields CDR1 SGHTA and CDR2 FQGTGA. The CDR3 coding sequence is TGTGCCAGCAGCCCCTCTACCCGGGCCAACGTCCTGACTTTC. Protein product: CASSPSTRANVLTF.

The CDR3 is CASSLGGRTNTEAFF. The DNA for the CDR3 is TGTGCCAGCAGTTTGGGAGGACGGACGAACACTGAAGCTTTCTTT. V is TRBV27 and J is TRBJ1-1; D remains unclear. Per germline, CDR1 MNHEY and CDR2 SMNVEV (reference sequence). There are 15 residues in the CDR3. The ends were cut back, 3 bases at V and 1 base at J, with 12 bases in the middle.

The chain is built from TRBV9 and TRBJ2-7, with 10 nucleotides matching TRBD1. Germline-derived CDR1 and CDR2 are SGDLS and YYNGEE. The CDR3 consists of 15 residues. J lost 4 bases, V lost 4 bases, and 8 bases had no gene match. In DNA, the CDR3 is TGTGCCAGCAGCACTGGGACAGGGGTTGGATACGAGCAGTACTTC. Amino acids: CASSTGTGVGYEQYF.

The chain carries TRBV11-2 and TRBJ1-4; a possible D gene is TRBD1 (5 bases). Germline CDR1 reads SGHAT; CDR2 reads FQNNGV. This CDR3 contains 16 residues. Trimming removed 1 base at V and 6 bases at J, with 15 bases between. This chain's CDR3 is CASSLVKGRGDEKLFF. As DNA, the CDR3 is TGTGCCAGCAGCTTAGTCAAGGGGCGAGGAGATGAAAAACTGTTTTTT.

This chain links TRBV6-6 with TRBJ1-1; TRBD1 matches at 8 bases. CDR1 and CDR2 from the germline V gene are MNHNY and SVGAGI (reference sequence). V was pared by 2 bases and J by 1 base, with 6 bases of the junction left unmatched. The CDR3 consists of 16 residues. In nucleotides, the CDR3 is TGTGCCAGCAGTTACCAAGGACAGGGACCGAACACTGAAGCTTTCTTT. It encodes CASSYQGQGPNTEAFF.

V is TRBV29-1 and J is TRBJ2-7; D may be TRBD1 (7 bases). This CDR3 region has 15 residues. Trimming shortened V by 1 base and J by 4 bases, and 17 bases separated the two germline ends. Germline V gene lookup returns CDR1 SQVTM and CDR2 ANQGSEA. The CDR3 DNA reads TGCAGCGTTGAAGTAGGCGGGACAGTACCTTACGAGCAGTACTTC. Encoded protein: CSVEVGGTVPYEQYF.

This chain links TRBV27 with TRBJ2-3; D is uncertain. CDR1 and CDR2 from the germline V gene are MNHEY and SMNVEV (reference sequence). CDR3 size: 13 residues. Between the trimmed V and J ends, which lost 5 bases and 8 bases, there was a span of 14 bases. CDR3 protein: CASSKEWSRTQYF. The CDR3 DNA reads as TGTGCCAGCAGTAAAGAGTGGTCACGTACGCAGTATTTT.

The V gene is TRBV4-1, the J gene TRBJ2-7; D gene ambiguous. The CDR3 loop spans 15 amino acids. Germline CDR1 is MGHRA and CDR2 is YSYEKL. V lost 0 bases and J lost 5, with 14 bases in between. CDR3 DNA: TGCGCCAGCAGCCAAGACACGGATTACAGAGACGAGCAGTACTTC. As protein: CASSQDTDYRDEQYF.

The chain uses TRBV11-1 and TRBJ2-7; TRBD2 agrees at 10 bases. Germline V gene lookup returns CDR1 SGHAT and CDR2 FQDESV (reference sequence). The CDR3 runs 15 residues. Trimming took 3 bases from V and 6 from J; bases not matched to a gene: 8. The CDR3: CASSFFSGRALEQYF. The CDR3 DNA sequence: TGTGCCAGCAGCTTCTTCAGCGGGAGGGCCCTCGAGCAGTACTTC.

CDR3 DNA: TGTGCCAGCAGCTTACTCGGGACCACAGATACGCAGTATTTT. Translated: CASSLLGTTDTQYF. V and J are TRBV11-3 and TRBJ2-3; D may match TRBD1 or TRBD2 (5 bases each). Between the trimmed V and J ends, which lost 2 bases and 2 bases, there was a span of 8 bases. The CDR3 runs 14 residues. Germline V CDR1 and CDR2: SGHNT, YENEEA.

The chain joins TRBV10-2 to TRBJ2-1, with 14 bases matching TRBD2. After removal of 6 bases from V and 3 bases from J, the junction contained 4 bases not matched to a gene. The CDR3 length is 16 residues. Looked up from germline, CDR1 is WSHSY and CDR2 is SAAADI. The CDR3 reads CASRAGLAGVYNEQFF. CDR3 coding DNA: TGCGCCAGCAGAGCGGGACTAGCGGGAGTCTACAATGAGCAGTTCTTC.

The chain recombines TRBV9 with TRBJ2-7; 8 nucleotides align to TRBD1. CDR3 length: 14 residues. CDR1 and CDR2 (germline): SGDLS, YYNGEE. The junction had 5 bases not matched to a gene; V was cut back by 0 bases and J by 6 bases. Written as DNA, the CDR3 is TGTGCCAGCAGCGTAGAACAGGGGGTCGGCGAGCAGTACTTC. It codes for CASSVEQGVGEQYF.

The CDR3 DNA sequence: TGCGCCAGCAGCCCCGGGACACGGCTGGAGAAGACCCAGTACTTC. Protein sequence: CASSPGTRLEKTQYF. The gene calls are TRBV5-1 and TRBJ2-5; possible D gene TRBD1, 6 bases. The germline gives CDR1 SGHRS, CDR2 YFSETQ. Trimming took off 4 bases at V and 6 bases at J, with 19 bases between the two ends. The CDR3 has 15 residues. The full variable domain, completed using reference TRBV5-1 and TRBJ2-5, is KAGVTQTPRYLIKTRGQQVTLSCSPISGHRSVSWYQQTPGQGLQFLFEYFSETQRNKGNFPGRFSGRQFSNSRSEMNVSTLELGDSALYLCASSPGTRLEKTQYFGPGTRLLVL.

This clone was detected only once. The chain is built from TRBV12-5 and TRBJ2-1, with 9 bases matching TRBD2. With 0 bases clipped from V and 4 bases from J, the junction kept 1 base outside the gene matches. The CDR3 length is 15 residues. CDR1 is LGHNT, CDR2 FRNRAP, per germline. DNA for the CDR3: TGTGCTAGTGGTTTGGTCCTAGCGGGATACAATGAGCAGTTCTTC. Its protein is CASGLVLAGYNEQFF.

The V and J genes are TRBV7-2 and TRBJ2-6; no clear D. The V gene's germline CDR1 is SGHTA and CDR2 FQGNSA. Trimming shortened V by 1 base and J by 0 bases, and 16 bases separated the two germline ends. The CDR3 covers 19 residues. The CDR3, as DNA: TGTGCCAGCAGCTTAGGTGTCATGACGCCCCTCTCTGGGGCCAACGTCCTGACTTTC. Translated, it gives CASSLGVMTPLSGANVLTF.